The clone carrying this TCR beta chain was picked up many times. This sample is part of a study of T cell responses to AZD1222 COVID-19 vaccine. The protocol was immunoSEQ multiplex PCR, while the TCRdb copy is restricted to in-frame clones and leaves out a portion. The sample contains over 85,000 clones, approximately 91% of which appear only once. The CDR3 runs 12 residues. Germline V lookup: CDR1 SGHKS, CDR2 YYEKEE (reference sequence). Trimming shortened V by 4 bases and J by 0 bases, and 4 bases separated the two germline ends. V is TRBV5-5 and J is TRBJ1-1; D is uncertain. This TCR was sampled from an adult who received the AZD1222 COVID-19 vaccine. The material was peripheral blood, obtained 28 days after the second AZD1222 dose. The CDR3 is CASSTLNTEAFF. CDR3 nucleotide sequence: TGTGCCAGCAGCACACTGAACACTGAAGCTTTCTTT. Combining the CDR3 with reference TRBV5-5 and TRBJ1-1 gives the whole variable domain DAGVTQSPTHLIKTRGQQVTLRCSPISGHKSVSWYQQVLGQGPQFIFQYYEKEERGRGNFPDRFSARQFPNYSSELNVNALLLGDSALYLCASSTLNTEAFFGQGTRLTVV.